This TCR beta chain was captured in a study of cytomegalovirus exposure and HLA in healthy donors. PCR used 60 Vbeta primers and 13 Jbeta primers. Here immunoSEQ multiplex PCR was the method, and the copy in TCRdb shows in-frame clones only, minus some. The ten most abundant clones cover approximately 1.8% of a sample with about 67,000 clones. Worth noting for this clone: The antigen is unknown.

Study conclusions and caveats: Using a false discovery rate of 0.05, a later analysis showed that fewer than 20,000 TCR beta sequences were associated with HLA alleles.

The V gene lost 5 bases and the J gene lost 9 bases, with 17 bases spanning the gap. This CDR3 has 13 residues. The germline gives CDR1 SGHVS, CDR2 FNYEAQ. The chain has TRBV7-6 and TRBJ2-7, with D tentatively TRBD1 (5 bases). The sequenced sample was PBMCs. The TCR comes from a woman aged 30 to 39 in good health and CMV-seronegative. CDR3 DNA sequence: TGTGCCAGCAGCCCCGCTACAGGTTCGGGGCAGTACTTC. Protein: CASSPATGSGQYF.